Given below is one T cell receptor beta chain in context. Between the trimmed V and J ends, which lost 0 bases and 2 bases, there was a span of 8 bases. Germline CDR1 reads MNHNS; CDR2 reads SASEGT. This CDR3 contains 14 residues. How the authors handled the data: Quantification of nucleated cells was approximated via reference gene primer amplification. Clones were read by immunoSEQ multiplex PCR, and TCRdb kept only the in-frame ones, dropping some. V and J calls and clone size are as listed in that table; D and trimming were resolved from the DNA. The sample records roughly 190,000 clones, about 93% being singletons. The sample originates from a study of blood T cell repertoires in COVID-19. Overall study: The samples span acute and convalescent COVID-19 from the United States, Italy and Spain. PBMCs, B-cell-depleted T cells, or T cells provided the cDNA or gDNA that made up the material.

The chain combines TRBV6-1 with TRBJ2-7; weak D call: TRBD1 (5 bases). This clonotype was obtained from a man over 45 with acute or convalescent COVID-19. The sample consisted of peripheral blood. As DNA, the CDR3 is TGTGCCAGCAGTGAAGCGACAGCCGCCTACGAGCAGTACGTC. Its translation is CASSEATAAYEQYV.